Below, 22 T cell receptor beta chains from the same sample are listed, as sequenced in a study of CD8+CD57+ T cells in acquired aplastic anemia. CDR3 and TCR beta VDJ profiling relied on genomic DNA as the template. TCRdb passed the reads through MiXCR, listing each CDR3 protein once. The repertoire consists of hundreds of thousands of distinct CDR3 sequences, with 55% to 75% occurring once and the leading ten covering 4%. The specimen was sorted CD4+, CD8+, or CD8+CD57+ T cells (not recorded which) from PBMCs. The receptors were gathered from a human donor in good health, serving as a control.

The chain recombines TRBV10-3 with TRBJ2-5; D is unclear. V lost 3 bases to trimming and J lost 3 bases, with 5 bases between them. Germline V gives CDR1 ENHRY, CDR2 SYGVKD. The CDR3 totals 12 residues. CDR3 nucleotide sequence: TGTGCCATCAGTGACAGTAAAGAGACCCAGTACTTC. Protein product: CAISDSKETQYF.

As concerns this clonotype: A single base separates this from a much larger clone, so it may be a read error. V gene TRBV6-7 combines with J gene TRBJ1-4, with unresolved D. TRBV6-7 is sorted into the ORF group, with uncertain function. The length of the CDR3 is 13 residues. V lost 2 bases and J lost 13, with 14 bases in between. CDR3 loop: CASSYDRRGRLFF. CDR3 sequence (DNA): TGTGCCAGCAGTTACGACCGGCGAGGAAGACTGTTTTTT.

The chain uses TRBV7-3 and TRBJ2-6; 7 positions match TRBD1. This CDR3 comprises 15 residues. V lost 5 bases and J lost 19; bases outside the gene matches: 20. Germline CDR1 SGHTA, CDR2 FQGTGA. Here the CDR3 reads CASSIIGGERDPVTF. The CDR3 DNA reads TGTGCCAGCAGCATAATAGGGGGCGAGAGAGACCCAGTAACTTTC. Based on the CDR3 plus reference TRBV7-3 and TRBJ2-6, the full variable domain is GAGVSQTPSNKVTEKGKYVELRCDPISGHTALYWYRQSLGQGPEFLIYFQGTGAADDSGLPNDRFFAVRPEGSVSTLKIQRTERGDSAVYLCASSIIGGERDPVTFGAGSRLTVL.

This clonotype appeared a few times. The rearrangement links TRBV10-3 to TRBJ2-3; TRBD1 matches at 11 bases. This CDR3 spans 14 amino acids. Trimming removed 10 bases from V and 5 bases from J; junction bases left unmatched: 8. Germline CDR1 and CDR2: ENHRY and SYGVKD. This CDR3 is CASARTGGKDTQYF. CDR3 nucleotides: TGTGCCAGCGCCAGGACAGGGGGCAAAGATACGCAGTATTTT.

CDR3 nucleotides: TGTGCCAGCAGGGAGAGGTATGGAAACACCATATATTTT. Translation gives CASRERYGNTIYF. The chain employs TRBV2 and TRBJ1-3; D not certain. Between the trimmed V and J ends, which lost 6 bases and 3 bases, there was a span of 9 bases. Germline CDR1 SNHLY, CDR2 FYNNEI. The CDR3 sequence is 13 residues long.

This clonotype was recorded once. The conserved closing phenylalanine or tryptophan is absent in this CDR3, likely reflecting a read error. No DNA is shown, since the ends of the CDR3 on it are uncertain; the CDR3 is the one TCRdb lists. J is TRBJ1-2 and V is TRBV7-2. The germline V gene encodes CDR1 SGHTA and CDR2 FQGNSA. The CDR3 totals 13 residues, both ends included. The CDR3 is CASSLDGTGYGNT.

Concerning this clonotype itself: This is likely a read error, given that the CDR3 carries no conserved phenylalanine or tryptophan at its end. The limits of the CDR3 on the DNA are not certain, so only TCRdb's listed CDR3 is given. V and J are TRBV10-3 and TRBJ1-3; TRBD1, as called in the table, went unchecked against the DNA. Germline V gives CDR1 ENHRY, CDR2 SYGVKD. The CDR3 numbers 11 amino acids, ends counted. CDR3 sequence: CASTLRGHQGS.

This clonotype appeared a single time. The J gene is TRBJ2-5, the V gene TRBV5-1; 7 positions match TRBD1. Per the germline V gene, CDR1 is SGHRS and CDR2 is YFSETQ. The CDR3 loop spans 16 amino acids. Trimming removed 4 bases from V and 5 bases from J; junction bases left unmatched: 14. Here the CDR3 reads CASSPRGIYEVETQYF. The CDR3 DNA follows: TGCGCCAGCAGCCCCAGGGGGATCTACGAGGTGGAGACCCAGTACTTC.

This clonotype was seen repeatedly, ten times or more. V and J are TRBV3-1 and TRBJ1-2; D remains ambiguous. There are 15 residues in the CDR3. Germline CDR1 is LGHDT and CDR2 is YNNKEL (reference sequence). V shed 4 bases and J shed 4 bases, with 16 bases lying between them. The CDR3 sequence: CASSRTDGDRYGYTF. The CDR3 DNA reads TGTGCCAGCAGCCGTACTGACGGCGACCGCTATGGCTACACCTTC.

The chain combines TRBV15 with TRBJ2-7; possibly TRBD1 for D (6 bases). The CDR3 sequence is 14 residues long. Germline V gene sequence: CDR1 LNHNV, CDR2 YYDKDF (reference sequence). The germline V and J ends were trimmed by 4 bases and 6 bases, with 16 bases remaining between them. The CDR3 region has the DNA TGTGCCACCAGCATGCCGGCGAGGGGGAGCGAGCAGTACTTC. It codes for CATSMPARGSEQYF.

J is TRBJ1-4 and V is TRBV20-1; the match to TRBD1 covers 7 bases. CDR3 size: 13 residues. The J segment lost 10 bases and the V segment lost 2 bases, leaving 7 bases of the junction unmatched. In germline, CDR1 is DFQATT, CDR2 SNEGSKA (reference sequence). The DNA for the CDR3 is TGCAGTGCTAGACCAGGGGGAATGCGAAAACTGTTTTTT. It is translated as CSARPGGMRKLFF.

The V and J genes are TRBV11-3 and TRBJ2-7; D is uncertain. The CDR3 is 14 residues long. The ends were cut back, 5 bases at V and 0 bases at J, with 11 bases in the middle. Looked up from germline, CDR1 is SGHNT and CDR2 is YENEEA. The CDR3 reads CASSVGRTSYEQYF. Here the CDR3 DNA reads TGTGCCAGCAGCGTAGGGCGCACCTCCTACGAGCAGTACTTC.

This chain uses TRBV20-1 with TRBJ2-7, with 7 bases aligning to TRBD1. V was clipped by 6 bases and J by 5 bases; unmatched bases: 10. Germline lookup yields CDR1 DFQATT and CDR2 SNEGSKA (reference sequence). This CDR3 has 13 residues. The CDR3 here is CSARDQGTDEQYF. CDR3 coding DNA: TGCAGTGCCCGAGACCAAGGGACAGACGAGCAGTACTTC.

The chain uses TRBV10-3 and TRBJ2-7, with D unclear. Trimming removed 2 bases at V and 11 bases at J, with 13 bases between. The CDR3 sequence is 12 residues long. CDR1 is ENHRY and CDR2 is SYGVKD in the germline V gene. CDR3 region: CAISEARVREYF. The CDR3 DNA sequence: TGTGCCATCAGTGAGGCCCGGGTGAGAGAGTACTTC.

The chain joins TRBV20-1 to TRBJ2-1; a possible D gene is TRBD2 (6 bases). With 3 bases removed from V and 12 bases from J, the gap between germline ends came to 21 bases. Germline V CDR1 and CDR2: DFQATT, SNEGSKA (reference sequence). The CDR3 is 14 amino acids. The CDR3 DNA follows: TGCAGTGCTAGCTCCATCAGGACCGGGACTTCGCAGTTCTTC. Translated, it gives CSASSIRTGTSQFF.

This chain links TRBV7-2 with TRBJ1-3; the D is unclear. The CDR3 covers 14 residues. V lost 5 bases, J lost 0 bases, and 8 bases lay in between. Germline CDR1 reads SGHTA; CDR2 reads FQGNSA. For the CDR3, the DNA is TGTGCCAGCAGCACCCAACCCTCTGGAAACACCATATATTTT. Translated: CASSTQPSGNTIYF.

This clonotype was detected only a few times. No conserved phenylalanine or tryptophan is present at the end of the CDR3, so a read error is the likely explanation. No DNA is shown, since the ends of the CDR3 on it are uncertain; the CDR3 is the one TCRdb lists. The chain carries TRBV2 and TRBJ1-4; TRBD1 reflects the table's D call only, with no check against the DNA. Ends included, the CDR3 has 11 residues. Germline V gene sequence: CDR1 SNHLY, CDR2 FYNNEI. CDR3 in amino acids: CASTWGGQDNY.

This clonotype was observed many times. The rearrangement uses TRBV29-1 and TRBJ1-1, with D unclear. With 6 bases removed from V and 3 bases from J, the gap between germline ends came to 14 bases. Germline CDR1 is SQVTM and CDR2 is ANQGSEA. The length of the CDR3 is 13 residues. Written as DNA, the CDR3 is TGCAGCGTGGGAGGTGGGGTAGACACTGAAGCTTTCTTT. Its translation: CSVGGGVDTEAFF.

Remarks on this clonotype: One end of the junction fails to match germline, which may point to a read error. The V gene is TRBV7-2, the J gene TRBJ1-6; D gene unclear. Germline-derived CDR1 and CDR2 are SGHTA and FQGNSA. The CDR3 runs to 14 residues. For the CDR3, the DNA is TGCGCCAGCAGCTCCCGAGCGGGGATTGCGCCCCACACCTTT. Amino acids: CASSSRAGIAPHTF. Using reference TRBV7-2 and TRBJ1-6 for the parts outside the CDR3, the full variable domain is GAGVSQSPSNKVTEKGKDVELRCDPISGHTALYWYRQSLGQGLEFLIYFQGNSAPDKSGLPSDRFSAERTGGSVSTLTIQRTQQEDSAVYLCASSSRAGIAPHTFGNGTRLTVT.

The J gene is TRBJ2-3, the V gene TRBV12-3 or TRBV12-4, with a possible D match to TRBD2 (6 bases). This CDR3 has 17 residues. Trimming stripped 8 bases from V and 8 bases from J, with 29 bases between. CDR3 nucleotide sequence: TGTGCCAGCTGTATCGAAGGGACTGGCGGGTTTGGAGGTACGCAGTATTTT. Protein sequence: CASCIEGTGGFGGTQYF.

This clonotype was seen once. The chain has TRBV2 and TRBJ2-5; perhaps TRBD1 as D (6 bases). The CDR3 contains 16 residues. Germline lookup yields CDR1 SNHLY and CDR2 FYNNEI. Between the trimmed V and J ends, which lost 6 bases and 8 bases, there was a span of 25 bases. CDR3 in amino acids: CASSLGIRGSSDTQYF. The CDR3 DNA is TGTGCCAGCAGCTTGGGGATCAGGGGAAGTTCGGACACCCAGTACTTC.

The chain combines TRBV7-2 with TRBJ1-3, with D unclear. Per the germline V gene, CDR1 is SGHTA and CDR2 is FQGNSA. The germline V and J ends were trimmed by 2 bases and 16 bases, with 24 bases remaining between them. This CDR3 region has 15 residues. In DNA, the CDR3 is TGTGCCAGCAGCTTAATTTGGGGAGCAGGCTATGCCTACTATTTT. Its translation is CASSLIWGAGYAYYF.